A single sample is the source of the 2 T cell receptor beta chains below, sequenced in a study of T cell responses to AZD1222 COVID-19 vaccine. TCRdb's copy holds only in-frame clones and misses some; the assay was immunoSEQ multiplex PCR. The data show some 25,000 clones, 88% seen once. Material: peripheral blood, obtained 28 days after the second AZD1222 dose. These receptors came from an adult who received the AZD1222 COVID-19 vaccine.

The V gene is TRBV28, the J gene TRBJ2-3, with a tentative D call TRBD1 (6 bases). CDR3 size: 13 residues. Per germline, CDR1 MDHEN and CDR2 SYDVKM. The V and J ends lost 7 bases and 3 bases respectively, with 11 bases between them. This CDR3 reads CASIHTGTDTQYF. DNA of the CDR3: TGTGCCAGCATCCACACAGGGACAGATACGCAGTATTTT.

The V and J genes are TRBV29-1 and TRBJ1-1; 8 bases are a match to TRBD1. V lost 7 bases, J lost 1 base, and 8 bases stayed unmatched. This CDR3 is 14 amino acids long. CDR1 SQVTM and CDR2 ANQGSEA come from the germline V gene. The CDR3 is CSALPGTGNTEAFF. The DNA for the CDR3 is TGCAGCGCCCTCCCCGGGACAGGGAACACTGAAGCTTTCTTT.